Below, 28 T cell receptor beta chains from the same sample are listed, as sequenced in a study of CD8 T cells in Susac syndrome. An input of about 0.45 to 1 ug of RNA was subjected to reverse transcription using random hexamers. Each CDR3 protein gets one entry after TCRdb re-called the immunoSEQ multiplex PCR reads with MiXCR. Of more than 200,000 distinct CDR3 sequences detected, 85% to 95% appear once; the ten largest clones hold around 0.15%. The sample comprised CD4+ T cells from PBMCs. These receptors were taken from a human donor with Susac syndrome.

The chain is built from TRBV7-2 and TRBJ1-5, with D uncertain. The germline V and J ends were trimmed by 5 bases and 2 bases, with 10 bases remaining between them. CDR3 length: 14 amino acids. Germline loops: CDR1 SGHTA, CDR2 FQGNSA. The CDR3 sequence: CASSPSLGNQPQHF. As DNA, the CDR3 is TGTGCCAGCAGCCCTTCATTGGGCAATCAGCCCCAGCATTTT.

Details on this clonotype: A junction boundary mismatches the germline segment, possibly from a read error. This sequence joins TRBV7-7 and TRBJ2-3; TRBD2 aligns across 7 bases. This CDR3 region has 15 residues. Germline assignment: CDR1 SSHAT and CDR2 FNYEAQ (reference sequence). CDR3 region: CASSLDGGSSDTQYF. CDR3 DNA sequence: TGTGCTAGCAGCCTAGACGGGGGGTCCAGCGATACGCAGTATTTT.

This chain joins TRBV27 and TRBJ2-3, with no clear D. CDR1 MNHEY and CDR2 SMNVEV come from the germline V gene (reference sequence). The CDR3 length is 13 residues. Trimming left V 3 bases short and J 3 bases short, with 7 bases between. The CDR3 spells CASSLKRTDTQYF. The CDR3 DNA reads TGTGCCAGCAGTTTGAAGAGGACAGATACGCAGTATTTT.

The CDR3 loop is CASSQDRVTEAFF. CDR3 sequence (DNA): TGTGCCAGCAGCCAAGACAGGGTTACTGAAGCTTTCTTT. The chain uses TRBV3-1 and TRBJ1-1; TRBD1 might be the D (5 bases). V gave up 0 bases and J gave up 5 bases, with 7 bases separating them. Germline V gene data show CDR1 as LGHDT and CDR2 as YNNKEL (reference sequence). CDR3 length equals 13 residues. Together with reference TRBV3-1 and TRBJ1-1, the CDR3 gives the full variable domain: DTAVSQTPKYLVTQMGNDKSIKCEQNLGHDTMYWYKQDSKKFLKIMFSYNNKELIINETVPNRFSPKSPDKAHLNLHINSLELGDSAVYFCASSQDRVTEAFFGQGTRLTVV.

DNA of the CDR3: TGTGCCTGGAGTGGACTCAACCAGGGTCAGCCCCAGCATTTT. This sequence encodes CAWSGLNQGQPQHF. The J gene is TRBJ1-5, the V gene TRBV30, with D possibly matching TRBD1 (5 bases). V lost 1 base and J 6 bases, leaving 13 bases between the germline ends. The CDR3 covers 14 residues. In germline, CDR1 is GTSNPN, CDR2 SVGIG (reference sequence).

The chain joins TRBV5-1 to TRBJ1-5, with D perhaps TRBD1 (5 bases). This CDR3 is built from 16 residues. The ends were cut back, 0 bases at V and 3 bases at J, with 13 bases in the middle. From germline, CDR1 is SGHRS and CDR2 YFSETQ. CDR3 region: CASSLDGAGDNQPQHF. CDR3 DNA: TGCGCCAGCAGCTTGGACGGGGCTGGGGACAATCAGCCCCAGCATTTT.

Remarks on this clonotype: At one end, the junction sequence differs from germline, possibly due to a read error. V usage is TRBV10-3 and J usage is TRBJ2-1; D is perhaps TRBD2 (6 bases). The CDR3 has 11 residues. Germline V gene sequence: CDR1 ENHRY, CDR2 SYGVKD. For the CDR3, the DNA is TGTGCCATCAGTGATGTTACTAGCTCTCTCTTC. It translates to CAISDVTSSLF.

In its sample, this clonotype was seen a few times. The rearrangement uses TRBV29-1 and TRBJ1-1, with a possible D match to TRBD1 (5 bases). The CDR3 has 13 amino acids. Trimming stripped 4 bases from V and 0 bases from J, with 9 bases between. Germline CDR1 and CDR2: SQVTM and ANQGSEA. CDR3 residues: CSVVRGMNTEAFF. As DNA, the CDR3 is TGCAGCGTTGTGAGGGGAATGAACACTGAAGCTTTCTTT.

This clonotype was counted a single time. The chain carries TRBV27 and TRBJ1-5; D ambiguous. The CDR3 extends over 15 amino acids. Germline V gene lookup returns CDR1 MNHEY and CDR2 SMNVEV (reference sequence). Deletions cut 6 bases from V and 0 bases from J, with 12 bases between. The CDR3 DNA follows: TGTGCCAGCAGGGGAGCCCGCTATAGCAATCAGCCCCAGCATTTT. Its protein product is CASRGARYSNQPQHF.

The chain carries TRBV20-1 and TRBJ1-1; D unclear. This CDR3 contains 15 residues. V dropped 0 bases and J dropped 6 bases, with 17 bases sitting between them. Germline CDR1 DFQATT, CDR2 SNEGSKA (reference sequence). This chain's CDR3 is CSARDLRGEGSEAFF. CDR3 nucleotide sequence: TGCAGTGCTAGAGATCTCCGGGGTGAGGGCTCTGAAGCTTTCTTT.

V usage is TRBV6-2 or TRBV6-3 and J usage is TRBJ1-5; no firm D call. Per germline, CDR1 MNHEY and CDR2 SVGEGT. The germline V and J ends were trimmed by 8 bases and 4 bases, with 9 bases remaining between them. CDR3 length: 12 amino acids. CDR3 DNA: TGTGCCAGCCGCGGGTGGAATCAGCCCCAGCATTTT. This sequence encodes CASRGWNQPQHF.

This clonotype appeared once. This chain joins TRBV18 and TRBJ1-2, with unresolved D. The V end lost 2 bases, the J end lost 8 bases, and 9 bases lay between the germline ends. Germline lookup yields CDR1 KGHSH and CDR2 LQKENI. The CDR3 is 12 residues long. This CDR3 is CASSPLEEGYTF. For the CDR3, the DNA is TGTGCCAGCTCACCATTGGAAGAAGGCTACACCTTC.

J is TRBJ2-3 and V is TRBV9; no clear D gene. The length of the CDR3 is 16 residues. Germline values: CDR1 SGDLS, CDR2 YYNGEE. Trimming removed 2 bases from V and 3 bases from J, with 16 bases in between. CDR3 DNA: TGTGCCAGCAGCGTTGCGTCCTCCTGGAGAACAGATACGCAGTATTTT. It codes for CASSVASSWRTDTQYF.

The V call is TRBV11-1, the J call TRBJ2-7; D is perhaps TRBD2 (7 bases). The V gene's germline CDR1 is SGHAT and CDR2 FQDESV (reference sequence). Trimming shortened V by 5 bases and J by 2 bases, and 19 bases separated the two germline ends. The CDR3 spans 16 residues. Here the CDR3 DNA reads TGTGCCAGCAGCGATAACTGGCGGGGGCACACCTACGAGCAGTACTTC. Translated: CASSDNWRGHTYEQYF.

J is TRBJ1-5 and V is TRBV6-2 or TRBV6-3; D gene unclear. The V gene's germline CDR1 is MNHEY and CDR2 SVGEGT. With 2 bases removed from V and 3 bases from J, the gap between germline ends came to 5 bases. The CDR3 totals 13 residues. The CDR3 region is CASSYTNNQPQHF. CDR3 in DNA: TGTGCCAGCAGTTACACCAACAATCAGCCCCAGCATTTT.

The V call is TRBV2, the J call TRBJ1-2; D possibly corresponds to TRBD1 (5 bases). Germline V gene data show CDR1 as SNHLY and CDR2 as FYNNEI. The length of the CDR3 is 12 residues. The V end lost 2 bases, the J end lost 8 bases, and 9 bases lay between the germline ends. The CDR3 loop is CASSERGNGYTF. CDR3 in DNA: TGTGCCAGCAGTGAAAGGGGCAACGGCTACACCTTC. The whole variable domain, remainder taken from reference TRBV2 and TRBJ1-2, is EPEVTQTPSHQVTQMGQEVILRCVPISNHLYFYWYRQILGQKVEFLVSFYNNEISEKSEIFDDQFSVERPDGSNFTLKIRSTKLEDSAMYFCASSERGNGYTFGSGTRLTVV.

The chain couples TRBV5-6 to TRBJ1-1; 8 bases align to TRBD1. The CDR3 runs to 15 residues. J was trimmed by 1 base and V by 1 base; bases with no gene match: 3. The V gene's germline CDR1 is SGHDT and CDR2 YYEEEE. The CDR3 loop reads CASSLIGQGNTEAFF. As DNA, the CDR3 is TGTGCCAGCAGCTTGATAGGACAGGGGAACACTGAAGCTTTCTTT.

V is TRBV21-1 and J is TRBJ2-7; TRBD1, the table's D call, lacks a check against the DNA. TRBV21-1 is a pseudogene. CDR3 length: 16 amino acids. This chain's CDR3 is CASSNLGRDRAYEQYF. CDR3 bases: TGTGCCAGCAGCAACTTGGGCCGGGACAGGGCCTACGAGCAGTACTTC.

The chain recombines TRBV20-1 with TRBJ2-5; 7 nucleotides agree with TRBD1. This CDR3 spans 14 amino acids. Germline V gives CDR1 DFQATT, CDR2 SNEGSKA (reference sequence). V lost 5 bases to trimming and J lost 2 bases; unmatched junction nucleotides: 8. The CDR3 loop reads CSAGRQGNQETQYF. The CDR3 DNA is TGCAGTGCTGGGAGACAGGGTAATCAAGAGACCCAGTACTTC.

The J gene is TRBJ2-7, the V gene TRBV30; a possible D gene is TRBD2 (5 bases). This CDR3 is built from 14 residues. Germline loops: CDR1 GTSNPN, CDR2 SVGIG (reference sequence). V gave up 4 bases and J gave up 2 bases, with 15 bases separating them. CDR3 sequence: CAWIASSGAYEQYF. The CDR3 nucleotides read TGTGCCTGGATAGCTTCATCCGGGGCCTACGAGCAGTACTTC.

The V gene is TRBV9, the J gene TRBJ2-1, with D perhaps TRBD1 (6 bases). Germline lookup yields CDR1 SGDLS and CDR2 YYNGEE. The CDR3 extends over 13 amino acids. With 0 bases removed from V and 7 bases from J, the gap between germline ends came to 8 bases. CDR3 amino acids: CASSVGDNNEQFF. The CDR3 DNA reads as TGTGCCAGCAGCGTAGGGGACAATAATGAGCAGTTCTTC.

DNA of the CDR3: TGTGCCAGCAGCTCCTCTCGGGGGGAGCTGTTTTTT. It yields the protein CASSSSRGELFF. V and J are TRBV11-3 and TRBJ2-2, with unresolved D. The length of the CDR3 is 12 residues. The germline V and J ends were trimmed by 4 bases and 8 bases, with 8 bases remaining between them. The germline CDR1 and CDR2 sequences are SGHNT and YENEEA. Full variable domain (outside the CDR3, taken from reference TRBV11-3 and TRBJ2-2): EAGVVQSPRYKIIEKKQPVAFWCNPISGHNTLYWYLQNLGQGPELLIRYENEEAVDDSQLPKDRFSAERLKGVDSTLKIQPAELGDSAVYLCASSSSRGELFFGEGSRLTVL.

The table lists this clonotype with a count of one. The CDR3 here is CATLRSTEAFF. Written as DNA, the CDR3 is TGTGCCACCCTCAGGTCCACTGAAGCTTTCTTT. V is TRBV6-6 and J is TRBJ1-1, with unresolved D. From germline, CDR1 is MNHNY and CDR2 SVGAGI (reference sequence). This CDR3 has 11 residues. V lost 10 bases and J lost 4, with 10 bases in between.

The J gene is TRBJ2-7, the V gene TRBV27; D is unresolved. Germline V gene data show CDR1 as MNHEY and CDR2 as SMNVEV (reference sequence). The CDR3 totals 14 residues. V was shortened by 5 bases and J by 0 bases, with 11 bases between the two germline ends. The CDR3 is CASSPSLSSYEQYF. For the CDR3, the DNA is TGTGCCAGCAGTCCAAGCCTCAGCTCCTACGAGCAGTACTTC.

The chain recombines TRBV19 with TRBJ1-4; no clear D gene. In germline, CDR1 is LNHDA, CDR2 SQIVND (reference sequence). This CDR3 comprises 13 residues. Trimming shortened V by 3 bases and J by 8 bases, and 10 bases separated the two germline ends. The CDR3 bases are TGTGCCAGTAGTATTGCCGCCGACGAAAAACTGTTTTTT. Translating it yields CASSIAADEKLFF.

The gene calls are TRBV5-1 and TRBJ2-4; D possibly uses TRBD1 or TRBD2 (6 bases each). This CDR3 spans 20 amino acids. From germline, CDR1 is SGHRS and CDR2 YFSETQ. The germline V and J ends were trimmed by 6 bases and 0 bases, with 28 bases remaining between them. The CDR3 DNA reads TGCGCCAGCACCGAATGGGACCCGTCGGGGGCTGGGCTAGCCAAAAACATTCAGTACTTC. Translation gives CASTEWDPSGAGLAKNIQYF.

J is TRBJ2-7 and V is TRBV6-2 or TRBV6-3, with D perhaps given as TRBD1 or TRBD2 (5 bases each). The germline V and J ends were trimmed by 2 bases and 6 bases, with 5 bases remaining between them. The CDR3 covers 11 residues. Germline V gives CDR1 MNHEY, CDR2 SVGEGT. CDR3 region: CASSYGGEQYF. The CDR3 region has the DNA TGTGCCAGCAGTTACGGGGGCGAGCAGTACTTC.

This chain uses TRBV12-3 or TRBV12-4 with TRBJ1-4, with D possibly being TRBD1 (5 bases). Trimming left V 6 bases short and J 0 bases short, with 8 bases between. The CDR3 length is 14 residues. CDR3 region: CASSLQATNEKLFF. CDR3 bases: TGTGCCAGCAGCCTACAGGCAACTAATGAAAAACTGTTTTTT.